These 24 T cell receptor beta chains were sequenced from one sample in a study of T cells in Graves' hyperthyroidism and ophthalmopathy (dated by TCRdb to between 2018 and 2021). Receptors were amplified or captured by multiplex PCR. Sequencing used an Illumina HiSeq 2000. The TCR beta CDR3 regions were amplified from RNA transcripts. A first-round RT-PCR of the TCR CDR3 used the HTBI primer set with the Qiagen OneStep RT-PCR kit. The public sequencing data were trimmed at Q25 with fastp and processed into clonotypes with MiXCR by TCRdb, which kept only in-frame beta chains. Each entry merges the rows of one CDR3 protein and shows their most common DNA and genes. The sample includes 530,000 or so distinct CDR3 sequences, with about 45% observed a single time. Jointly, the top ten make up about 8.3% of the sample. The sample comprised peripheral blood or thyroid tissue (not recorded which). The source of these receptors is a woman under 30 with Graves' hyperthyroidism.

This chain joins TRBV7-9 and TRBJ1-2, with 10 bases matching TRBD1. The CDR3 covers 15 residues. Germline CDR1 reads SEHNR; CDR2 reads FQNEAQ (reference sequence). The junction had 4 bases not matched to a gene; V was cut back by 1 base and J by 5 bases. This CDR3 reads CASSLDGTGEYGYTF. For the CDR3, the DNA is TGTGCCAGCAGCTTAGATGGGACAGGGGAATATGGCTACACCTTC.

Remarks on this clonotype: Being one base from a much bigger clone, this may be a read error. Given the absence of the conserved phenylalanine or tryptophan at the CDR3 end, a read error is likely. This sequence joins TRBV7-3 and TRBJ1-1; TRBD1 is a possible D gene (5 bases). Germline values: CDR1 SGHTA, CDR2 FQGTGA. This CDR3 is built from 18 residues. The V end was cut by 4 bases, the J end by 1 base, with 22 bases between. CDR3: CASSYPGAHIVGNTEAFL. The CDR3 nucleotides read TGTGCCAGCAGCTATCCCGGGGCCCATATAGTGGGGAACACTGAAGCTTTCCTT.

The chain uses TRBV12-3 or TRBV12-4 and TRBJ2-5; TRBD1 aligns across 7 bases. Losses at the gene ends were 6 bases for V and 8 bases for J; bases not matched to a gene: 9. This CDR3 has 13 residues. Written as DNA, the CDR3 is TGTGCCAGCAGCCGCGGACAGGCTCTAACCCAGTACTTC. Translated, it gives CASSRGQALTQYF.

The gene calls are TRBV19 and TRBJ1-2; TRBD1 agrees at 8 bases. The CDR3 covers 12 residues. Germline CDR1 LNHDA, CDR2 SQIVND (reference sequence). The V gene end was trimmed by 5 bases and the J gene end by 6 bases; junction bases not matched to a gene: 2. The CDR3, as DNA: TGTGCCAGTAGTTCGGACAGGGATGGCTACACCTTC. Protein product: CASSSDRDGYTF.

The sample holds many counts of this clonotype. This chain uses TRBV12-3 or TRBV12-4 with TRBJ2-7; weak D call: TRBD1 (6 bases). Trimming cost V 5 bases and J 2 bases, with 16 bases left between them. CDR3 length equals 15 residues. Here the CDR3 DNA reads TGTGCCAGCAGTGCCTCGGGACACGCAACCTACGAGCAGTACTTC. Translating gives CASSASGHATYEQYF.

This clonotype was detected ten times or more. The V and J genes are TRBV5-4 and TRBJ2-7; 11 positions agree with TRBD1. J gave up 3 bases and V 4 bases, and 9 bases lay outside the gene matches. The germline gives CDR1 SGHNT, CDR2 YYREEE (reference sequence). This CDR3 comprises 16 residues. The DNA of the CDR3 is TGTGCCAGCAGCGGCCCTGGGGACAGGGGGAGCTACGAGCAGTACTTC. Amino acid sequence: CASSGPGDRGSYEQYF.

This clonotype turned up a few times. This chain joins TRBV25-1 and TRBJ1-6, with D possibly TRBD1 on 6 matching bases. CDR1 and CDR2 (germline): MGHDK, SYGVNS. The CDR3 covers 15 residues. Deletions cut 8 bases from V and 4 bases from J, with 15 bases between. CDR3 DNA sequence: TGTGCCAGCTCCGCCCGGGACATATATAATTCACCCCTCCACTTT. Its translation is CASSARDIYNSPLHF.

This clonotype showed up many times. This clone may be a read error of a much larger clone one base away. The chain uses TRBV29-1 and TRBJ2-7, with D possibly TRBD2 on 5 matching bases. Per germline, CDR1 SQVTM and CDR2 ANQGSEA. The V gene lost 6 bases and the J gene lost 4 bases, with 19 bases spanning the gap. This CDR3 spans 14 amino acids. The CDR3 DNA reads TGCAGCGTCAGATCTGGGCAGGAGGCATACGAGCAGTACTTC. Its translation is CSVRSGQEAYEQYF.

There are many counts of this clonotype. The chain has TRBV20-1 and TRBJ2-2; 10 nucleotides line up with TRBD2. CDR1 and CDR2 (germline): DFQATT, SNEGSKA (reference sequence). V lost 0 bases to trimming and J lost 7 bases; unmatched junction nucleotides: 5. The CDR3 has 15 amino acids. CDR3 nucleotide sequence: TGCAGTGCTAGAGATGAGACTAGCGGGTTCGGGGAGCTGTTTTTT. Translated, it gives CSARDETSGFGELFF.

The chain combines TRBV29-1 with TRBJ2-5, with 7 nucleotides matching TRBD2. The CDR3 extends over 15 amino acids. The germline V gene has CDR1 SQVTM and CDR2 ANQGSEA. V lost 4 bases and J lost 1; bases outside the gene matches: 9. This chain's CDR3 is CSVGPGLAVQETQYF. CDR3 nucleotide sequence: TGCAGCGTTGGTCCGGGGCTAGCGGTCCAAGAGACCCAGTACTTC.

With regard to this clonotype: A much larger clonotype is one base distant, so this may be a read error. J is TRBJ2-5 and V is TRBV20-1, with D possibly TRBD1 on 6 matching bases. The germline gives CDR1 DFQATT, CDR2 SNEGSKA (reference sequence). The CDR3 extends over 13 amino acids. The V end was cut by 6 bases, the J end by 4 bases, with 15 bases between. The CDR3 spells CSAARGMGETQYF. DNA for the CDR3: TGCAGTGCCGCCAGGGGCATGGGAGAGACCCAGTACTTC.

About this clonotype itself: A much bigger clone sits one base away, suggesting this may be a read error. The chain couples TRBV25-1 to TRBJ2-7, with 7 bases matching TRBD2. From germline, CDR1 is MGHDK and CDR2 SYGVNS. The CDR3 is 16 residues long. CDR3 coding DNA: TGTGCCAACAGTCCATCCCAAGCGGGAAAGTCCTACGAGCAGTACTTC. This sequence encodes CANSPSQAGKSYEQYF.

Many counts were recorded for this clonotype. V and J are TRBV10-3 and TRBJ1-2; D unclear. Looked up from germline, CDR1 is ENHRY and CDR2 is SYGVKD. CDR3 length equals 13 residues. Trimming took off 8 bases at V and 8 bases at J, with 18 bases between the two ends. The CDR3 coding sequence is TGTGCCATCGTTGGGGTGGCAGGAGGGGGCTACACCTTC. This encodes CAIVGVAGGGYTF.

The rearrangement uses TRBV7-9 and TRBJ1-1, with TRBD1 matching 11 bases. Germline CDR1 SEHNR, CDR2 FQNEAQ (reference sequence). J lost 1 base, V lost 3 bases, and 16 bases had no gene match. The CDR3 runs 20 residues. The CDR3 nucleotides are TGTGCCAGCAGCTTCGCTGCTCCGGGACAGGGGGAGAGGGAGAACACTGAAGCTTTCTTT. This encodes CASSFAAPGQGERENTEAFF.

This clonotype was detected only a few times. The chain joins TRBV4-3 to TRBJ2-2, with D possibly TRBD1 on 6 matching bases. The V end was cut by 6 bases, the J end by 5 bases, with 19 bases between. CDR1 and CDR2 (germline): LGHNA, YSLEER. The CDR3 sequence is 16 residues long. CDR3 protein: CASSYRVGGTTGELFF. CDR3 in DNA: TGCGCCAGCAGTTACAGGGTTGGGGGAACAACCGGGGAGCTGTTTTTT.

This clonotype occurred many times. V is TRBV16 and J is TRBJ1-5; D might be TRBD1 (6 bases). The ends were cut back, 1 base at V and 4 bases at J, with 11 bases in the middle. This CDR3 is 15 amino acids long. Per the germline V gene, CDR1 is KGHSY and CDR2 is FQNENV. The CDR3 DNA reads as TGTGCCAGCAGCCAATTGGGGGCTGGGAATCAGCCCCAGCATTTT. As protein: CASSQLGAGNQPQHF. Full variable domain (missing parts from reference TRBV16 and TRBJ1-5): GEEVAQTPKHLVRGEGQKAKLYCAPIKGHSYVFWYQQVLKNEFKFLISFQNENVFDETGMPKERFSAKCLPNSPCSLEIQATKLEDSAVYFCASSQLGAGNQPQHFGDGTRLSIL.

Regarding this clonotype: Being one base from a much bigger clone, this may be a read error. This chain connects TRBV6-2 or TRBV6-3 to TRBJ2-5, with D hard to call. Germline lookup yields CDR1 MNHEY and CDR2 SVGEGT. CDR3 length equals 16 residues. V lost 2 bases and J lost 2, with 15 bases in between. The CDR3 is CASSYVSTGGQETQYF. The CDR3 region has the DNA TGTGCCAGCAGTTACGTATCCACTGGCGGTCAAGAGACCCAGTACTTC.

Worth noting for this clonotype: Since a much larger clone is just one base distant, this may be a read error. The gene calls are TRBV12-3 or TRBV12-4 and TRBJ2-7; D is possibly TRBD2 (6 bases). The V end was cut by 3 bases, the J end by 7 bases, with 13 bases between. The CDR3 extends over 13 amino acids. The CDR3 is CASSFGRAGEQYF. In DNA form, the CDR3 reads TGTGCCAGCAGTTTTGGCAGGGCGGGAGAGCAGTACTTC.

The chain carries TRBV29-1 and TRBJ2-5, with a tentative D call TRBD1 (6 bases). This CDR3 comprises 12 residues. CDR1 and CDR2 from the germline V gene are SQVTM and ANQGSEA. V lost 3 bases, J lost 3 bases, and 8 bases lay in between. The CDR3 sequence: CSVDRGKETQYF. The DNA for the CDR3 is TGCAGCGTTGACAGGGGTAAAGAGACCCAGTACTTC. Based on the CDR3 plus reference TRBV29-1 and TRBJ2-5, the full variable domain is SAVISQKPSRDICQRGTSLTIQCQVDSQVTMMFWYRQQPGQSLTLIATANQGSEATYESGFVIDKFPISRPNLTFSTLTVSNMSPEDSSIYLCSVDRGKETQYFGPGTRLLVL.

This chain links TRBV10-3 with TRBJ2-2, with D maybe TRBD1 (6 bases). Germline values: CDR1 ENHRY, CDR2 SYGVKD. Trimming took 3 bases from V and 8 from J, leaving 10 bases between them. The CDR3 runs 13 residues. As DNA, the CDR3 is TGTGCCATCAGTGATAAAGGGACAGGGGAGCTGTTTTTT. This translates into CAISDKGTGELFF.

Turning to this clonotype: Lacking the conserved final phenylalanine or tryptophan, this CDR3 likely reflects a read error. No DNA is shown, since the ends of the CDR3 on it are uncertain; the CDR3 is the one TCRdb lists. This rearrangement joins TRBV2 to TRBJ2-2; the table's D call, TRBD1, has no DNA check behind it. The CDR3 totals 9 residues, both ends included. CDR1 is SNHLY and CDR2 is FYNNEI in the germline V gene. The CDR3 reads CASRSDRGR.

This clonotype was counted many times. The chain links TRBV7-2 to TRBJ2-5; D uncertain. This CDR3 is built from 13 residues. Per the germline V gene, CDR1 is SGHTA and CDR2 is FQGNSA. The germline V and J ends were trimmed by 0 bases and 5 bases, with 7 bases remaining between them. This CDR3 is CASSLALKETQYF. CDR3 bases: TGTGCCAGCAGCTTAGCGCTAAAGGAGACCCAGTACTTC.

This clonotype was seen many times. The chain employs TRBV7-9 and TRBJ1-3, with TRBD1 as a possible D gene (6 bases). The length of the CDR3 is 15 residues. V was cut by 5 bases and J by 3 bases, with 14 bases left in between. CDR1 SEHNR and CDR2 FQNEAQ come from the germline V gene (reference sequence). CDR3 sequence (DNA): TGTGCCAGCAGCGCCGCGGGGGCAGGTGGAAACACCATATATTTT. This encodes CASSAAGAGGNTIYF.

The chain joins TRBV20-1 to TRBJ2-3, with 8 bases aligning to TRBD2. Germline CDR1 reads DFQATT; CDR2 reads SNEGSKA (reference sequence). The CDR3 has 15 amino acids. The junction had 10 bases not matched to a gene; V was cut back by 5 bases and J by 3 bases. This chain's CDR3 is CSADKTGGRTDTQYF. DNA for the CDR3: TGCAGTGCTGATAAAACGGGCGGGAGGACAGATACGCAGTATTTT.